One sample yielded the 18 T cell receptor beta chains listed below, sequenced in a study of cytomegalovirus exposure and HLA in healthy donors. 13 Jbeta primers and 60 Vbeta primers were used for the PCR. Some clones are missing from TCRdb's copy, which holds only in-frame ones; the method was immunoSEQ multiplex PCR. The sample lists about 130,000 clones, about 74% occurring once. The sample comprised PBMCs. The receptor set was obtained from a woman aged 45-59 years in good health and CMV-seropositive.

The CDR3 bases are TGTGCCAGCTCACCCAACCAGGGGGCGGGCACTGAAGCTTTCTTT. Translation: CASSPNQGAGTEAFF. The chain carries TRBV18 and TRBJ1-1, with TRBD1 matching over 8 bases. V shed 3 bases, J shed 4 bases, and the junction held 7 bases outside the gene matches. Per germline, CDR1 KGHSH and CDR2 LQKENI. The CDR3 sequence is 15 residues long. The full variable domain, in which reference TRBV18 and TRBJ1-1 provide the parts outside the CDR3, is NAGVMQNPRHLVRRRGQEARLRCSPMKGHSHVYWYRQLPEEGLKFMVYLQKENIIDESGMPKERFSAEFPKEGPSILRIQQVVRGDSAAYFCASSPNQGAGTEAFFGQGTRLTVV.

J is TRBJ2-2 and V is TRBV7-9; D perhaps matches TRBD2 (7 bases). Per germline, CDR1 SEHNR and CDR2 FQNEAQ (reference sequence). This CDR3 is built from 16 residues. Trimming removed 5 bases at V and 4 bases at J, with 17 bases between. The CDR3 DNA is TGTGCCAGCAGCACTACGGGGGCTAGCGGCACCGGGGAGCTGTTTTTT. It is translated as CASSTTGASGTGELFF.

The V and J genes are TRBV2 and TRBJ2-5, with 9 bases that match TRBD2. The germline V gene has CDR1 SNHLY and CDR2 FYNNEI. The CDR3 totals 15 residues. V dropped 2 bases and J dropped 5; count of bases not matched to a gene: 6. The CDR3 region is CASSERRGGVETQYF. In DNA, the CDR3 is TGTGCCAGCAGTGAAAGGCGGGGGGGCGTGGAGACCCAGTACTTC.

CDR3 amino acids: CASSEASTGAVEKLFF. For the CDR3, the DNA is TGTGCCAGCAGTGAAGCGTCGACAGGGGCGGTTGAAAAACTGTTTTTT. The J gene is TRBJ1-4, the V gene TRBV2; the match to TRBD1 covers 8 bases. Germline loops: CDR1 SNHLY, CDR2 FYNNEI. V shed 0 bases and J 7 bases; nucleotides not matched to a gene: 7. The CDR3 has 16 amino acids. The full variable domain, with the rest looked up from reference TRBV2 and TRBJ1-4, is EPEVTQTPSHQVTQMGQEVILRCVPISNHLYFYWYRQILGQKVEFLVSFYNNEISEKSEIFDDQFSVERPDGSNFTLKIRSTKLEDSAMYFCASSEASTGAVEKLFFGSGTQLSVL.

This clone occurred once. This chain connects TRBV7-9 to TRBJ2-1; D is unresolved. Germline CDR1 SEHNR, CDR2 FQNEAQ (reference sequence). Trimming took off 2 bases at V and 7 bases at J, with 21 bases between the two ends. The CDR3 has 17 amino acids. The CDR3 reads CASSLPVPGFKKNEQFF. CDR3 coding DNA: TGTGCCAGCAGCTTACCGGTCCCCGGGTTTAAGAAGAATGAGCAGTTCTTC. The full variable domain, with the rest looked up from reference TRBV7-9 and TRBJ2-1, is DTGVSQNPRHKITKRGQNVTFRCDPISEHNRLYWYRQTLGQGPEFLTYFQNEAQLEKSRLLSDRFSAERPKGSFSTLEIQRTEQGDSAMYLCASSLPVPGFKKNEQFFGPGTRLTVL.

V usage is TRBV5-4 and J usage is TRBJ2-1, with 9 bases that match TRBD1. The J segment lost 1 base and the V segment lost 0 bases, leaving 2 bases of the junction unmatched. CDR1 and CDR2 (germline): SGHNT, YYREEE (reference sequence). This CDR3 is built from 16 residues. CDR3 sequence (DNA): TGTGCCAGCAGCTTGGCAGGGACAGGGTCCTACAATGAGCAGTTCTTC. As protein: CASSLAGTGSYNEQFF.

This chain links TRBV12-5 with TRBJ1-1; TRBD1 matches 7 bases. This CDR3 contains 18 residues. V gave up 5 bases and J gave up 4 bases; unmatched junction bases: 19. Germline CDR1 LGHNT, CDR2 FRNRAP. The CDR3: CASGARPTGLQGSTEAFF. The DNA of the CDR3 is TGTGCTAGTGGTGCCCGCCCGACCGGGTTACAGGGGAGCACTGAAGCTTTCTTT.

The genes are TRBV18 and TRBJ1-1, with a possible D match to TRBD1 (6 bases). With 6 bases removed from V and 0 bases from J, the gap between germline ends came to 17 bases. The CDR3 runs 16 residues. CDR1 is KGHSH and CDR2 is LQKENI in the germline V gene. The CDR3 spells CASSSDRNIMNTEAFF. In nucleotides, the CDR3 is TGTGCCAGCTCGTCGGACAGAAACATCATGAACACTGAAGCTTTCTTT.

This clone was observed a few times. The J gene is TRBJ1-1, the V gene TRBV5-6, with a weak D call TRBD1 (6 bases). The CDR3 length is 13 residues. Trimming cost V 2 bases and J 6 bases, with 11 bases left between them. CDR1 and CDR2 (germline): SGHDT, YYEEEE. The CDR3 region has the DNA TGTGCCAGCAGCTTACGCGAGGGGGCTGAAGCTTTCTTT. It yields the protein CASSLREGAEAFF.

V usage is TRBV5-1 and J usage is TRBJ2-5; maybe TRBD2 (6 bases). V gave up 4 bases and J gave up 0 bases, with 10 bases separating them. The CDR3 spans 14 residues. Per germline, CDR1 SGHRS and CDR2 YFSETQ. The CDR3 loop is CASSTGLDQETQYF. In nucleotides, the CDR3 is TGCGCCAGCAGCACGGGACTGGACCAAGAGACCCAGTACTTC.

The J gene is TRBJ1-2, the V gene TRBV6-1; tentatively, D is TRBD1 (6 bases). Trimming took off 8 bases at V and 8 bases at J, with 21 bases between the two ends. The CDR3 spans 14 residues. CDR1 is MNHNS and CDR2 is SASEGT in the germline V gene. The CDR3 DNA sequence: TGTGCCAGCGGACAGTCGAGCTATTATTGGGGCTACACCTTC. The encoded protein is CASGQSSYYWGYTF.

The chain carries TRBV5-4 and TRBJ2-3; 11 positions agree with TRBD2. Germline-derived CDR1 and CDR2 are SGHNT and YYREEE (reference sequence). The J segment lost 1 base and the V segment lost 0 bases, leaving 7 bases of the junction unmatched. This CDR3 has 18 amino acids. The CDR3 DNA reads TGTGCCAGCAGCTTGGCCAAAGGACTAGCGGGCGGCACAGATACGCAGTATTTT. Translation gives CASSLAKGLAGGTDTQYF.

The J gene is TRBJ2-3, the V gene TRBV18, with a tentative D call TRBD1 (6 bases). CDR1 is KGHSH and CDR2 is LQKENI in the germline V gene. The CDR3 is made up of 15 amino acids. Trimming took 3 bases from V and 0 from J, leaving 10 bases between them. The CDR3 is CASSPFTGSTDTQYF. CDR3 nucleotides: TGTGCCAGCTCACCGTTCACAGGGAGCACAGATACGCAGTATTTT.

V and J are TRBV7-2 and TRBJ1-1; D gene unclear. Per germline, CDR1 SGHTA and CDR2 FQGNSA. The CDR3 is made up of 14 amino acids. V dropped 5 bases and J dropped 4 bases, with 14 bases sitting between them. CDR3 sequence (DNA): TGTGCCAGCAGCACGTCTATACCTGGCACTGAAGCTTTCTTT. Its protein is CASSTSIPGTEAFF.

The CDR3 DNA is TGTGCCTGGAGTGTAACGGGGGGTTCCACAGATACGCAGTATTTT. This encodes CAWSVTGGSTDTQYF. This sequence joins TRBV30 and TRBJ2-3, with 7 bases matching TRBD2. With 0 bases clipped from V and 2 bases from J, the junction kept 5 bases outside the gene matches. Per the germline V gene, CDR1 is GTSNPN and CDR2 is SVGIG (reference sequence). The CDR3 has 15 amino acids.

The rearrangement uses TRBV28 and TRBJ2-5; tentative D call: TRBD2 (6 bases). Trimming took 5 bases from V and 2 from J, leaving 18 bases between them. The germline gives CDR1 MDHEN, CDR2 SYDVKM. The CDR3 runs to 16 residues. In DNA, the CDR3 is TGTGCCAGCAGTCCGAGATGGGTCGGGGGTCAAGAGACCCAGTACTTC. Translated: CASSPRWVGGQETQYF.

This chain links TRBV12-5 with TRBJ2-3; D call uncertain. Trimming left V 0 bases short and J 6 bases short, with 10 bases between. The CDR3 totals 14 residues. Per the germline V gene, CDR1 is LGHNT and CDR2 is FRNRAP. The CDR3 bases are TGTGCTAGTGGTTTGGTACCCCCCGGGGATACGCAGTATTTT. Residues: CASGLVPPGDTQYF.

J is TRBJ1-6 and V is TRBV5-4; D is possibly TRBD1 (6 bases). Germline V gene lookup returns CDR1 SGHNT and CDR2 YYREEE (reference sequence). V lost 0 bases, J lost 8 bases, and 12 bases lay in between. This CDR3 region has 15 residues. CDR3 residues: CASSLATGSYSPLHF. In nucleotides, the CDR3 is TGTGCCAGCAGCTTGGCGACAGGATCCTATTCACCCCTCCACTTT.